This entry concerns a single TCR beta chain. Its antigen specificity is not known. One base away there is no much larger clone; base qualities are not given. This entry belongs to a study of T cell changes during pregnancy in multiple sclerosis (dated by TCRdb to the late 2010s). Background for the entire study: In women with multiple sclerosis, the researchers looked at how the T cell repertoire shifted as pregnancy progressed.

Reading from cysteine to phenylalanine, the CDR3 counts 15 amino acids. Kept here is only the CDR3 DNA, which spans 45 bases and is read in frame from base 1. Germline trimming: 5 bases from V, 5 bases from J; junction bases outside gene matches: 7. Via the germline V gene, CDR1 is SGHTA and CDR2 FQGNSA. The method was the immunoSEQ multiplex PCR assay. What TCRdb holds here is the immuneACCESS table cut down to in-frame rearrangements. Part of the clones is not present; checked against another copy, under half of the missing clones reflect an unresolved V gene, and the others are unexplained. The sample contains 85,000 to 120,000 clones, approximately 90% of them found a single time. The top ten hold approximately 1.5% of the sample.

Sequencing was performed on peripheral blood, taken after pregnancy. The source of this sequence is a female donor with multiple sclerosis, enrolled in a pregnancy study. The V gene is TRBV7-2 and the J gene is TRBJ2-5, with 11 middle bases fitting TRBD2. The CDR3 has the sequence CASSHSGGAGETQYF. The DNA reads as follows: TGTGCCAGCAGCCATAGCGGGGGGGCAGGCGAGACCCAGTACTTC.